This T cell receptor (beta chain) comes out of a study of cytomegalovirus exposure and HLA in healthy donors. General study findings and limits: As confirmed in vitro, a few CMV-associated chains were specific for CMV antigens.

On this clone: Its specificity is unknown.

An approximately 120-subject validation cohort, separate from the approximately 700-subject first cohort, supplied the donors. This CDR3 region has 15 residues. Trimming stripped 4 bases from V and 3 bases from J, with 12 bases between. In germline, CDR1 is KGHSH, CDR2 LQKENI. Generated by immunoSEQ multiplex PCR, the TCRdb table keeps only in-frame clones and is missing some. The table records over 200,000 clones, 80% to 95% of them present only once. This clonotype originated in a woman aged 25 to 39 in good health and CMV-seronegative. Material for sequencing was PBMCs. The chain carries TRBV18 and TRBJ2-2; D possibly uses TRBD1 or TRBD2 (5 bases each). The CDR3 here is CASSLTGTDTGELFF. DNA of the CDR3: TGTGCCAGCTCACTAACCGGGACCGACACCGGGGAGCTGTTTTTT.